The following is a T cell receptor (beta chain) sequence with its context. Its specificity is unknown. The sample originates from a study of cytomegalovirus exposure and HLA in healthy donors. Study-level information: In a previous analysis, 117 million unique TCR beta sequences were found from some 180 million T cells.

Likely unrecorded immune exposures existed in these nominally healthy donors. Trimming removed 3 bases from V and 2 bases from J, with 5 bases in between. The length of the CDR3 is 14 residues. CDR1 and CDR2 from the germline V gene are MNHEY and SVGAGI. PCR primers comprised 60 Vbeta and 13 Jbeta primers. Profiling relied on immunoSEQ multiplex PCR, and the TCRdb table lists in-frame clones only, not all of them. The sample has under 65,000 clones; under 90% are singletons. Study-wide results and caveats: V segments that were indistinguishable, TRBV6-2 and TRBV6-3 among them, were omitted from analysis. Within the data, a cluster of highly shared sequence variants was likely a sequencing artifact.

The sequence was collected from a young woman in good health and CMV-seronegative. Input material: PBMCs. The rearrangement joins TRBV6-5 to TRBJ1-6; no clear D. CDR3 residues: CASSYIPYNSPLHF. CDR3 sequence (DNA): TGTGCCAGCAGTTATATTCCCTATAATTCACCCCTCCACTTT.